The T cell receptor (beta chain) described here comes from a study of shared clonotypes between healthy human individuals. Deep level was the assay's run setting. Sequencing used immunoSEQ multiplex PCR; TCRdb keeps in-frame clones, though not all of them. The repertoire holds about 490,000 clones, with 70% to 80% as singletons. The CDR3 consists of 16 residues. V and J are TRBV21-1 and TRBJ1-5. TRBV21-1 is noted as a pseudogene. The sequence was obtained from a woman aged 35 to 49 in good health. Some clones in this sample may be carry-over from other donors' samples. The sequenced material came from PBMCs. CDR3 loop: CASSKKASGTNQPQHF. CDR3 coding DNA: TGTGCCAGCAGCAAAAAGGCCAGTGGGACTAATCAGCCCCAGCATTTT.